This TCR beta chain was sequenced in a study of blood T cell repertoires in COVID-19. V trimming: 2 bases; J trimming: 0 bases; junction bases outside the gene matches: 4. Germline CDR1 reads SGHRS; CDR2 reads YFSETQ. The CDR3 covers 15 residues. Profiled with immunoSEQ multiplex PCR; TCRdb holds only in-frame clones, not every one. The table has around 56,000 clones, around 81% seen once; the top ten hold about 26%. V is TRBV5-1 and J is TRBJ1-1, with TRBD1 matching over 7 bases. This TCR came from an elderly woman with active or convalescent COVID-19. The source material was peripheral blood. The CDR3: CASSFQTGVNTEAFF. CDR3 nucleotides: TGCGCCAGCAGCTTTCAAACAGGGGTGAACACTGAAGCTTTCTTT.